Included here is one T cell receptor beta chain sequence, with context. Its antigen is still unknown. Each CDR3 protein gets one entry after TCRdb re-called the RT-PCR reads with MiXCR. The table includes just under 250,000 distinct CDR3 sequences, 9.5% to 15% detected once. The CDR3 is made up of 15 amino acids. The V gene end was trimmed by 4 bases and the J gene end by 3 bases; junction bases not matched to a gene: 6. Germline-derived CDR1 and CDR2 are SGHKS and YYEKEE (reference sequence). This entry comes from a study of response to subunit inactivated influenza vaccine. Broader study findings: After each seasonal influenza vaccination, few new T cells are recruited, the authors suggested.

The V gene is TRBV5-5, the J gene TRBJ1-4; 7 bases fit TRBD1. The receptor was derived from a man aged 45 to 65 who received an inactivated influenza vaccine. The input for sequencing was non-naive T cells sorted from PBMCs, taken less than 15 days before vaccination. DNA for the CDR3: TGTGCCAGCAGCACCGGACAGGTGGCTAATGAAAAACTGTTTTTT. It is translated as CASSTGQVANEKLFF.